A selection of T cell receptor beta chains follows, all from one sample in a study of shared clonotypes between healthy human individuals. Libraries were prepared by immunoSEQ multiplex PCR; TCRdb keeps only in-frame clonotypes and omits some of them. The sample comprises just over 2,000,000 clones, around 96% of which are singletons, and approximately 1.2% rests with the top ten. Material: naive CD8+ T cells sorted from blood. These receptors all stem from a young man in good health. Both conserved end residues are part of each CDR3.

TRBV5-8,TRBJ2-3,14,CASSLGTGLDTQYF
TRBV2,TRBJ2-3,16,CASSRLLAEGEDTQYF
TRBV7-9,TRBJ2-5,14,CASSLVQGQETQYF
TRBV7-6,TRBJ1-1,14,CASSSTTGNTEAFF
TRBV14,TRBJ2-1,14,CASSSMDNYNEQFF
TRBV15,TRBJ2-7,14,CATAPSGLSYEQYF
TRBV10-3,TRBJ2-1,15,CAIRSGRDPYNEQFF
TRBV6-5,TRBJ2-5,14,CASSTPNLRETQYF
TRBV19,TRBJ1-1,13,CASRWGMNTEAFF
TRBV27,TRBJ1-5,14,CASSPGGGNQPQHF
TRBV5-4,TRBJ2-7,13,CASSLAATYEQYF
TRBV25-1,TRBJ2-5,16,CASSESPGALQETQYF
TRBV27,TRBJ1-5,15,CASSSQGIGNQPQHF
TRBV4-1,TRBJ1-5,17,CASSPSDRGYYNQPQHF
TRBV12-5,TRBJ1-2,14,CASGLDGGINGYTF
TRBV19,TRBJ2-1,15,CASSISSGSGNEQFF
TRBV27,TRBJ1-2,14,CASATEQGFYGYTF
TRBV11-2,TRBJ1-3,17,CASSFRLGGDSGNTIYF
TRBV7-9,TRBJ1-1,15,CASSLGAEQETEAFF
TRBV29-1,TRBJ2-1,16,CSVEGGVQQSYNEQFF
TRBV5-1,TRBJ2-7,13,CASSRTSSYEQYF
TRBV30,TRBJ1-1,13,CAWSWTGGSEAFF
TRBV7-2,TRBJ1-1,13,CASSFSGNTEAFF
TRBV9,TRBJ2-3,12,CASSTGLDTQYF
TRBV7-9,TRBJ2-7,14,CASSSGTHGYEQYF
TRBV2,TRBJ2-7,15,CASRAPPEGPYEQYF
TRBV4-3,TRBJ2-1,14,CASSQYLEGDEQFF
TRBV9,TRBJ1-2,16,CASSVGQGAPNYGYTF
TRBV10-2,TRBJ2-1,17,CASSLAGGLISYNEQFF
TRBV4-3,TRBJ2-7,14,CASSPTGRAREQYF
TRBV4-3,TRBJ2-4,19,CASSQDRGTEDVAKNIQYF
TRBV30,TRBJ2-2,14,CAWNPTGLTGELFF
TRBV6-5,TRBJ1-1,13,CASSYGRGTEAFF
TRBV7-2,TRBJ2-1,16,CASSPVLGNFYNEQFF
TRBV2,TRBJ2-5,16,CASSAPLAGGEETQYF
TRBV4-1,TRBJ1-1,15,CASSQTGTADTEAFF
TRBV5-4,TRBJ2-1,11,CASSGAREQFF
TRBV13,TRBJ2-7,16,CASSPSGGPHLDEQYF
TRBV5-4,TRBJ2-1,13,CASTRSGYNEQFF
TRBV7-2,TRBJ2-2,14,CASSDASGNGELFF
TRBV7-6,TRBJ2-7,20,CASSSYAGEYQTGDPYEQYF
TRBV27,TRBJ1-5,14,CASSHRDSNQPQHF
TRBV28,TRBJ1-5,14,CASSLKTGYQPQHF
TRBV11-2,TRBJ2-5,15,CASSSFTSVQETQYF
TRBV23-1,TRBJ1-5,18,CASSCRAGLVHSNQPQHF
TRBV13,TRBJ2-5,14,CASSLRREWETQYF
TRBV27,TRBJ2-5,13,CASSYQRWETQYF
TRBV15,TRBJ2-5,16,CATSRGSGEAQETQYF
TRBV7-2,TRBJ2-1,14,CASSLTGGYNEQFF
TRBV30,TRBJ2-3,17,CAWSVLMSPRGSDTQYF
TRBV5-1,TRBJ1-5,13,CASRAGSNQPQHF
TRBV6-5,TRBJ1-1,15,CASSLYTDRATEAFF
TRBV5-6,TRBJ2-7,15,CASTWRGGASGEQYF
TRBV7-8,TRBJ2-7,13,CASSTEGGNEQYF
TRBV7-9,TRBJ1-1,14,CAIGQGALGGEAFF